This T cell receptor beta chain was sequenced during a study of cytomegalovirus exposure and HLA in healthy donors. Deletions cut 4 bases from V and 0 bases from J, with 13 bases between. CDR3 length: 16 amino acids. Per the germline V gene, CDR1 is MDHEN and CDR2 is SYDVKM. PCR employed 60 Vbeta and 13 Jbeta primers. TCRdb keeps only in-frame clones here, not all; method: immunoSEQ multiplex PCR. Among about 270,000 clones listed, around 66% were seen once. In regard to this clone: Its antigen is still unknown.

Study-level results: Data from an earlier analysis indicated that most TCR beta V segments were productive either about 87% or about 30% of the time. In a later analysis, DRB1 alleles had the most associated TCRs; HLA-C alleles the fewest. Fewer N-insertions (relative to the roughly 610-donor mean) were reportedly seen in an Asian-associated ancestry cluster in a later analysis.

The V call is TRBV28, the J call TRBJ1-3; D might be TRBD1 (5 bases). The source material was PBMCs. This receptor was obtained from a female donor in good health and CMV-seronegative. This CDR3 is CASSSPGLSSGNTIYF. For the CDR3, the DNA is TGTGCCAGCAGTTCGCCAGGGCTTAGCTCTGGAAACACCATATATTTT.